The source of this TCR beta chain is a study of tumor-infiltrating lymphocytes in primary liver carcinoma. Points from the study as a whole: Pairs comparing tumor with adjacent tissue or blood overlapped less than pairs drawn from tumor regions.

Total RNA amounting to roughly 0.5 ug was the source from which TCR beta cDNA was made with a constant-region primer. Three-round nested multiplex PCR performed with slightly modified ARM-PCR produced the TCR beta libraries. From the multiplex PCR reads, TCRdb called clonotypes with MiXCR, one entry per CDR3 protein. The sample gives nearly 200,000 distinct CDR3 sequences, 65% of which show up once; 5.5% to 9% is in the top ten. About this clonotype itself: The antigen is not known.

Out of unsorted whole blood came the blood RNA, and germline DNA was extracted as well. This sequence originates from a woman aged 55-69 years with primary liver carcinoma and hepatitis B virus infection. The sample comprised peripheral blood.

CDR3 loop: CSPYSPIRSHGYTF. CDR3 bases: TGCAGCCCATACAGTCCAATACGTTCCCATGGCTACACCTTC. This chain uses TRBV20-1 with TRBJ1-2; no reliable D call. CDR3 length: 14 amino acids. Germline V lookup: CDR1 DFQATT, CDR2 SNEGSKA (reference sequence).